This T cell receptor (beta chain) was found in a study of CD8 T cells in ankylosing spondylitis. Regarding the study as a whole: What appeared characteristic of ankylosing spondylitis blood was a TCR beta motif of about eight highly homologous variants. Disease-linked clones bore a CD8+ phenotype, appearing relatively rarely in peripheral blood. Some of these motif variants have turned up before, in reports on reactive arthritis synovial fluid and blood. As reported, disease-linked clones showed significant enrichment in matched ankylosing spondylitis synovial fluid.

A word on this clonotype: What it binds is not known.

TCRdb redid the calling of the 5' RACE reads with MiXCR, one entry per CDR3 protein. The sample holds 200,000 to 300,000 distinct CDR3 sequences; 8% to 9% are singletons and the top ten take roughly 4.9%. Germline CDR1 MNHEY, CDR2 SMNVEV (reference sequence). The CDR3 spans 15 residues. V lost 2 bases and J lost 2; bases outside the gene matches: 4. The sequence was collected from a female donor with ankylosing spondylitis or in good health (not recorded which). Sequencing was performed on blood, either unsorted or a sorted T cell fraction (not recorded which). This sequence joins TRBV27 and TRBJ2-7; TRBD2 matches 9 bases. The CDR3 protein is CASSLSSSGTYEQYF. CDR3 in DNA: TGTGCCAGCAGTTTAAGTTCTAGCGGGACCTACGAGCAGTACTTC.